These 18 T cell receptor beta chains were all obtained from the same sample, sequenced in a study of cytomegalovirus exposure and HLA in healthy donors. The PCR was carried out with 60 Vbeta primers and 13 Jbeta primers. Generated by immunoSEQ multiplex PCR, the TCRdb table keeps only in-frame clones and is missing some. The sample holds about 130,000 clones, approximately 79% seen once. The sequencing input was PBMCs. The source is a man younger than 35 in good health and CMV-seropositive.

The chain has TRBV2 and TRBJ1-5; 7 bases agree with TRBD1. After removal of 2 bases from V and 7 bases from J, the junction contained 17 bases not matched to a gene. The CDR3 runs 18 residues. Germline V gene lookup returns CDR1 SNHLY and CDR2 FYNNEI. The CDR3 bases are TGTGCCAGCAGTGAACGGGACAGAACACTATTGATACACCAGCCCCAGCATTTT. Its protein product is CASSERDRTLLIHQPQHF.

This clone came up once. The CDR3 region is CASSLLRGGLFF. The CDR3 coding sequence is TGTGCCAGCAGTTTATTGCGGGGGGGACTGTTCTTC. The genes are TRBV28 and TRBJ2-1; 9 bases fit TRBD2. The CDR3 has 12 amino acids. The V and J ends lost 1 base and 15 bases, in that order; junction bases with no gene match: 4. The V gene's germline CDR1 is MDHEN and CDR2 SYDVKM. Variable domain in full (rest from reference TRBV28 and TRBJ2-1): DVKVTQSSRYLVKRTGEKVFLECVQDMDHENMFWYRQDPGLGLRLIYFSYDVKMKEKGDIPEGYSVSREKKERFSLILESASTNQTSMYLCASSLLRGGLFFGPGTRLTVL.

J is TRBJ1-1 and V is TRBV11-2; weak D call: TRBD1 (6 bases). Trimming took off 3 bases at V and 7 bases at J, with 12 bases between the two ends. The CDR3 has 13 amino acids. Germline CDR1 SGHAT, CDR2 FQNNGV. CDR3: CASSLTLRGEAFF. CDR3 DNA sequence: TGTGCCAGCAGCTTGACACTCAGGGGTGAAGCTTTCTTT.

The rearrangement uses TRBV6-5 and TRBJ2-7; tentatively, D is TRBD2 (5 bases). The germline CDR1 and CDR2 sequences are MNHEY and SVGAGI. Trimming took 6 bases from V and 2 from J, leaving 17 bases between them. The CDR3 sequence is 15 residues long. CDR3 in DNA: TGTGCCAGCAGCTTCGACTTACCGGGAACCTACGAGCAGTACTTC. Its translation: CASSFDLPGTYEQYF.

This clone has only a few counts. This chain links TRBV28 with TRBJ2-7; D is perhaps TRBD1 (6 bases). CDR1 MDHEN and CDR2 SYDVKM come from the germline V gene. This CDR3 is built from 16 residues. V lost 3 bases, J lost 2 bases, and 17 bases lay in between. CDR3 sequence reads: CASSFPGQTNAYEQYF. The CDR3 bases are TGTGCCAGCAGTTTCCCTGGACAGACTAACGCCTACGAGCAGTACTTC.

The chain employs TRBV28 and TRBJ2-7; no clear D gene. The CDR3 is made up of 10 amino acids. Germline V CDR1 and CDR2: MDHEN, SYDVKM. Trimming cost V 5 bases and J 6 bases, with 5 bases left between them. The DNA of the CDR3 is TGTGCCAGCAGTGACACCGAGCAGTACTTC. This gives the protein CASSDTEQYF.

This chain links TRBV6-5 with TRBJ1-1; TRBD1 is a possible D gene (5 bases). Germline loops: CDR1 MNHEY, CDR2 SVGAGI. The V gene lost 0 bases and the J gene lost 2 bases, with 13 bases spanning the gap. The CDR3 sequence is 16 residues long. The CDR3 DNA sequence: TGTGCCAGCAGTTACTCCATTAGGGGCGGAAACACTGAAGCTTTCTTT. Translated, it gives CASSYSIRGGNTEAFF.

This clone has more than one count but fewer than ten. The chain has TRBV5-1 and TRBJ2-1, with D possibly matching TRBD1 (6 bases). V gave up 4 bases and J gave up 8 bases, with 13 bases separating them. CDR1 and CDR2 from the germline V gene are SGHRS and YFSETQ. This CDR3 is built from 13 residues. CDR3: CASSPTGRDEQFF. The CDR3 DNA reads TGCGCCAGCAGCCCAACAGGGCGGGATGAGCAGTTCTTC.

The rearrangement uses TRBV5-6 and TRBJ2-5; TRBD1 might be the D (5 bases). The ends were cut back, 5 bases at V and 2 bases at J, with 10 bases in the middle. Germline loops: CDR1 SGHDT, CDR2 YYEEEE. The length of the CDR3 is 13 residues. CDR3 sequence: CASRLTVQETQYF. The CDR3 DNA reads as TGTGCCAGCAGACTGACAGTACAAGAGACCCAGTACTTC.

The chain carries TRBV9 and TRBJ2-3; 12 bases fit TRBD2. Germline CDR1 is SGDLS and CDR2 is YYNGEE. The CDR3 extends over 16 amino acids. V lost 4 bases to trimming and J lost 3 bases; unmatched junction nucleotides: 6. This CDR3 is CASSPRTSGTTDTQYF. CDR3 DNA sequence: TGTGCCAGCAGCCCCAGGACTAGCGGGACTACAGATACGCAGTATTTT.

Here the CDR3 DNA reads TGTGCCAGCAGCTTACGGCAGGATGAAAAACTGTTTTTT. Protein: CASSLRQDEKLFF. The chain is built from TRBV7-9 and TRBJ1-4; the D is unclear. The CDR3 has 13 amino acids. Germline values: CDR1 SEHNR, CDR2 FQNEAQ (reference sequence). V shed 2 bases and J shed 6 bases, with 7 bases lying between them.

The chain uses TRBV7-2 and TRBJ1-5; 7 bases are shared with TRBD1. The V gene's germline CDR1 is SGHTA and CDR2 FQGNSA. The V and J ends lost 4 bases and 4 bases, in that order; junction bases with no gene match: 7. This CDR3 comprises 15 residues. For the CDR3, the DNA is TGTGCCAGCAGCTCAAGGGCGACAGGGAATCAGCCCCAGCATTTT. Translated, it gives CASSSRATGNQPQHF.

The gene calls are TRBV5-5 and TRBJ2-7; D unclear. Trimming cost V 1 base and J 3 bases, with 8 bases left between them. The germline CDR1 and CDR2 sequences are SGHKS and YYEKEE (reference sequence). This CDR3 is 13 amino acids long. As DNA, the CDR3 is TGTGCCAGCAGCTTGACAGTTGACTACGAGCAGTACTTC. This translates into CASSLTVDYEQYF.

The chain is built from TRBV27 and TRBJ2-2; tentatively, D is TRBD2 (5 bases). The CDR3 loop spans 16 amino acids. Germline V gene sequence: CDR1 MNHEY, CDR2 SMNVEV (reference sequence). Trimming took 1 base from V and 4 from J, leaving 13 bases between them. The CDR3 spells CASSLFRGLGTGELFF. CDR3 coding DNA: TGTGCCAGCAGTTTATTCCGGGGATTGGGCACCGGGGAGCTGTTTTTT.

The chain combines TRBV7-9 with TRBJ2-7; D gene ambiguous. CDR3 length: 11 residues. Between the trimmed V and J ends, which lost 8 bases and 4 bases, there was a span of 9 bases. Germline CDR1 and CDR2: SEHNR and FQNEAQ (reference sequence). Here the CDR3 reads CASQVSYEQYF. CDR3 bases: TGTGCCAGCCAGGTGTCTTACGAGCAGTACTTC.

The chain uses TRBV5-6 and TRBJ1-2; D gene unclear. Looked up from germline, CDR1 is SGHDT and CDR2 is YYEEEE. This CDR3 comprises 12 residues. V lost 5 bases to trimming and J lost 5 bases, with 10 bases between them. The CDR3 loop is CASRGGEYGYTF. The CDR3 bases are TGTGCCAGCAGGGGAGGAGAGTATGGCTACACCTTC. The full variable domain, rest sourced from reference TRBV5-6 and TRBJ1-2, is DAGVTQSPTHLIKTRGQQVTLRCSPKSGHDTVSWYQQALGQGPQFIFQYYEEEERQRGNFPDRFSGHQFPNYSSELNVNALLLGDSALYLCASRGGEYGYTFGSGTRLTVV.

In this sample, this clone turned up a few times. This rearrangement joins TRBV7-3 to TRBJ2-7, with 10 bases lining up with TRBD2. Germline CDR1 is SGHTA and CDR2 is FQGTGA. The CDR3 is 15 residues long. J was trimmed by 1 base and V by 2 bases; bases with no gene match: 2. This CDR3 reads CASSLGAGGSYEQYF. The DNA of the CDR3 is TGTGCCAGCAGCTTAGGAGCGGGAGGGTCCTACGAGCAGTACTTC.

This clone has only a few counts. The chain combines TRBV7-2 with TRBJ1-5; D perhaps matches TRBD1 (6 bases). The CDR3 is 14 amino acids. CDR1 is SGHTA and CDR2 is FQGNSA in the germline V gene. Trimming removed 2 bases at V and 1 base at J, with 6 bases between. CDR3 in DNA: TGTGCCAGCAGCTTACAGGGGAGCAATCAGCCCCAGCATTTT. As protein: CASSLQGSNQPQHF.